Below are 14 T cell receptor beta chains sequenced from a single sample in a study of shared clonotypes between healthy human individuals. TCRdb keeps only in-frame clones here, not all; method: immunoSEQ multiplex PCR. This table has about 2 million clones, over 85% appearing once. It was CD45RO-negative cells, positively selected for CCR7, that made up naive CD8 cells, with terminally differentiated effector memory CD45RA+ cells excluded. The sequenced sample was naive CD8+ T cells sorted from blood. These receptors were taken from a man aged 18 to 30 in good health.

The sample holds one count of this clone. This sequence joins TRBV6-5 and TRBJ2-7; TRBD1 might be the D (5 bases). The germline CDR1 and CDR2 sequences are MNHEY and SVGAGI. The V end lost 6 bases, the J end lost 1 base, and 10 bases lay between the germline ends. This CDR3 is 13 amino acids long. The CDR3 loop is CASSETESYEQYF. The CDR3 DNA follows: TGTGCCAGCAGCGAGACAGAATCCTACGAGCAGTACTTC.

V gene TRBV6-6 combines with J gene TRBJ1-3; 7 bases line up with TRBD1. This CDR3 is built from 14 residues. CDR1 and CDR2 from the germline V gene are MNHNY and SVGAGI (reference sequence). V lost 5 bases, J lost 8 bases, and 9 bases stayed unmatched. CDR3 bases: TGTGCCAGCAGTGCCTGGACAGGCGGGGACACCATATATTTT. This translates into CASSAWTGGDTIYF.

The genes are TRBV4-1 and TRBJ2-5, with 7 nucleotides matching TRBD2. The CDR3 extends over 17 amino acids. From germline, CDR1 is MGHRA and CDR2 YSYEKL. Trimming at V came to 1 base and at J to 2 bases, leaving 10 bases not matched to a gene. In DNA, the CDR3 is TGCGCCAGCAGCCAAGGATCCAGCGGGGATTTACAAGAGACCCAGTACTTC. It codes for CASSQGSSGDLQETQYF.

The chain joins TRBV25-1 to TRBJ2-3; perhaps TRBD2 as D (5 bases). Per germline, CDR1 MGHDK and CDR2 SYGVNS. The ends were cut back, 4 bases at V and 4 bases at J, with 18 bases in the middle. The CDR3 totals 16 residues. This CDR3 reads CASSVLGIASSDTQYF. CDR3 DNA sequence: TGTGCCAGCAGTGTATTAGGGATAGCGTCTTCAGATACGCAGTATTTT.

This clone came up once. This chain joins TRBV4-1 and TRBJ2-1; the match to TRBD2 covers 13 bases. The CDR3 length is 17 residues. V dropped 1 base and J dropped 1; count of bases not matched to a gene: 1. Germline V gene lookup returns CDR1 MGHRA and CDR2 YSYEKL. CDR3 sequence (DNA): TGCGCCAGCAGCCAAGGGACTAGCGGGGGTTCCTACAATGAGCAGTTCTTC. The encoded protein is CASSQGTSGGSYNEQFF.

The genes are TRBV7-9 and TRBJ2-7, with 8 bases fitting TRBD1. With 6 bases clipped from V and 0 bases from J, the junction kept 7 bases outside the gene matches. The CDR3 covers 15 residues. CDR1 and CDR2 from the germline V gene are SEHNR and FQNEAQ (reference sequence). The CDR3 spells CASSPDRAASYEQYF. Written as DNA, the CDR3 is TGTGCCAGCAGTCCGGACAGGGCTGCCTCCTACGAGCAGTACTTC.

This chain's CDR3 is CASSLVEGTGQDGYTF. Written as DNA, the CDR3 is TGTGCCAGCAGCTTAGTAGAGGGTACAGGGCAGGATGGCTACACCTTC. V usage is TRBV7-8 and J usage is TRBJ1-2; weak D call: TRBD1 (6 bases). The germline V gene encodes CDR1 SGHVS and CDR2 FQNEAQ. This CDR3 is 16 amino acids long. V was pared by 1 base and J by 6 bases, with 18 bases between.

A note on this clone: Other DNA sequences within the sample encode an identical CDR3. The rearrangement links TRBV27 to TRBJ1-2, with D hard to call. V shed 2 bases and J shed 4 bases, with 8 bases lying between them. The CDR3 sequence is 13 residues long. From germline, CDR1 is MNHEY and CDR2 SMNVEV (reference sequence). Here the CDR3 DNA reads TGTGCCAGCAGTTTACGAGTGGGCTATGGCTACACCTTC. Translating gives CASSLRVGYGYTF.

About this clone: Other DNA sequences in the same sample also yield this CDR3. J is TRBJ1-1 and V is TRBV28; D gene unclear. The length of the CDR3 is 15 residues. Per the germline V gene, CDR1 is MDHEN and CDR2 is SYDVKM. V lost 1 base, J lost 0 bases, and 9 bases lay in between. CDR3 bases: TGTGCCAGCAGTTTATCCCCAGGAATGAACACTGAAGCTTTCTTT. Amino acid sequence: CASSLSPGMNTEAFF.

On this clone itself: Other DNA sequences in the same sample also yield this CDR3. The gene calls are TRBV28 and TRBJ2-7; 10 nucleotides align to TRBD2. After removal of 5 bases from V and 4 bases from J, the junction contained 8 bases not matched to a gene. Germline CDR1 reads MDHEN; CDR2 reads SYDVKM. The CDR3 loop spans 15 amino acids. The CDR3 region is CASSLSGGALYEQYF. The CDR3 bases are TGTGCCAGCAGTCTAAGCGGGGGGGCCCTTTACGAGCAGTACTTC.

V and J are TRBV6-4 and TRBJ2-1; 12 nucleotides line up with TRBD2. The CDR3 is made up of 16 amino acids. CDR1 and CDR2 (germline): MRHNA, SNTAGT. The V segment lost 2 bases and the J segment 3 bases; nucleotides outside the gene matches: 2. Here the CDR3 reads CASSDRTSGNYNEQFF. The CDR3 coding sequence is TGTGCCAGCAGTGACAGGACTAGCGGGAACTACAATGAGCAGTTCTTC.

Here the CDR3 DNA reads TGTGCCAGCAGCCCGGGACAGGGAACCACTGAAGCTTTCTTT. It is translated as CASSPGQGTTEAFF. This chain uses TRBV11-2 with TRBJ1-1; 9 positions match TRBD1. Germline CDR1 reads SGHAT; CDR2 reads FQNNGV. This CDR3 comprises 14 residues. With V trimmed by 5 bases and J by 4 bases, 5 bases remained unmatched.

This rearrangement joins TRBV5-6 to TRBJ2-5, with D tentatively TRBD2 (6 bases). Per the germline V gene, CDR1 is SGHDT and CDR2 is YYEEEE. Trimming shortened V by 3 bases and J by 5 bases, and 14 bases separated the two germline ends. This CDR3 is built from 14 residues. CDR3 sequence (DNA): TGTGCCAGCAGCTCGGAGGGAAGGCACGAGACCCAGTACTTC. Translation: CASSSEGRHETQYF.

The genes are TRBV27 and TRBJ2-7; 9 bases map to TRBD1. Trimming took 5 bases from V and 0 from J; bases not matched to a gene: 8. The CDR3 has 16 residues. Germline CDR1 reads MNHEY; CDR2 reads SMNVEV (reference sequence). CDR3 coding DNA: TGTGCCAGCAGTGTGGGACAGGGATTGGCCTCCTACGAGCAGTACTTC. It codes for CASSVGQGLASYEQYF.